This is a list of T cell receptor beta chains from one sample in a study of blood T cell repertoires in COVID-19. Clones were sequenced by immunoSEQ multiplex PCR, and TCRdb holds only the in-frame ones, with some missing. The sample has approximately 250,000 clones, less than 85% seen once. The specimen sequenced was peripheral blood. Receptor source: a man aged 55 to 69 who had recovered from COVID-19. Both conserved end residues are part of each CDR3. The D gene is left open where the match is weak. Clone sizes are given selectively: once, few, many, or a class where the clone is expanded.

j_call clone_size v_call d_call cdr3_nt cdr3_aa
TRBJ1-6 NA TRBV10-2 NA TGCGCCAGCAGCGCATACGAATCGGGATCACCCCTCCACTTT CASSAYESGSPLHF
TRBJ2-5 NA TRBV10-3 NA TGTGCCATCAGAGACATCAACTGGGAGACCCAGTACTTC CAIRDINWETQYF
TRBJ1-2 NA TRBV24-1 NA TGTGCCACCAGTGATTTAGTGAGTGGCTACACCTTC CATSDLVSGYTF
TRBJ2-3 NA TRBV5-1 TRBD1 TGCGCCAGCAGGCCGGGACAGTACACAGATACGCAGTATTTT CASRPGQYTDTQYF
TRBJ1-1 few TRBV7-9 NA TGTGCCAGCAGCCCACAGGTTGGGAACACTGAAGCTTTCTTT CASSPQVGNTEAFF
TRBJ1-6 NA TRBV11-2 NA TGTGCCAGCAGCCAGTCCGCCAGGGGATCACCCCTCCACTTT CASSQSARGSPLHF
TRBJ2-3 NA TRBV5-6 TRBD2 TGTGCCAGCAGCTTCGATAGCGGGAGCCCAGATACGCAGTATTTT CASSFDSGSPDTQYF
TRBJ1-6 NA TRBV9 NA TGTGCCAGCAGAAATACCTCAGGGAAGGCAAATTCACCCCTCCACTTT CASRNTSGKANSPLHF
TRBJ1-1 NA TRBV7-8 NA TGTGCCAGCAGCTTAGGTCCGAGTACTGAAGCTTTCTTT CASSLGPSTEAFF
TRBJ1-1 many TRBV30 TRBD1 TGTGCCTGGAACCCAAAAAGGCCCAGACAGGGGAACACTGAAGCTTTCTTT CAWNPKRPRQGNTEAFF
TRBJ1-2 NA TRBV15 TRBD1 TGTGCCACCAGCCCCAGCGGGACAGGGGGACGTGGCTACACCTTC CATSPSGTGGRGYTF
TRBJ2-5 NA TRBV7-9 NA TGTGCCAGCAGCTTAGCGGAGGGACCCCGAGGGACCCAGTACTTC CASSLAEGPRGTQYF
TRBJ1-5 NA TRBV10-3 TRBD1 TGTGCCACCGGAGACAGGGACAATCAGCCCCAGCATTTT CATGDRDNQPQHF
TRBJ2-2 once TRBV28 TRBD2 TGTGCCAGCAAGGGACTAGATCGCACCGGGGAGCTGTTTTTT CASKGLDRTGELFF
TRBJ1-5 NA TRBV11-2 NA TGTGCCAGCAGCTTAGACGGGACACCCAATCAGCCCCAGCATTTT CASSLDGTPNQPQHF
TRBJ2-3 NA TRBV6-2/TRBV6-3 TRBD2 TGTGCCAGCAGCCTCCCGACGGGGGGTGTAGATACGCAGTATTTT CASSLPTGGVDTQYF
TRBJ2-2 once TRBV30 TRBD2 TGTGCCTGCCAGAAAGCCGGGACTAGCGGAAACACCGGGGAGCTGTTTTTT CACQKAGTSGNTGELFF
TRBJ2-7 NA TRBV5-4 NA TGTGCCAGCAGCCGGGAAGGTGCCTCCTACGAGCAGTACTTC CASSREGASYEQYF
TRBJ1-5 few TRBV5-8 TRBD1 TGTGCCAGCAGCGCGGACAGGGGACGACGGCAGCCCCAGCATTTT CASSADRGRRQPQHF
TRBJ1-2 NA TRBV7-9 NA TGTGCCAGCAGCTTAGGTCCGCGGCTGCTAGATGGCTACACCTTC CASSLGPRLLDGYTF
TRBJ2-2 once TRBV28 TRBD2 TGTGCCAGCAGAGGGACTAGCGGGAGGGCCAGAGGGGAGCTGTTTTTT CASRGTSGRARGELFF
TRBJ2-2 NA TRBV10-3 NA TGTGCCATCAGGGGAGTCGACACCGGGGAGCTGTTTTTT CAIRGVDTGELFF
TRBJ2-4 NA TRBV2 TRBD2 TGTGCCAGCTATCCGCGGACTAGCGGGAGCCAAAACATTCAGTACTTC CASYPRTSGSQNIQYF
TRBJ2-6 NA TRBV21-1 NA TGTGCCAGCATTTCTAGTTGCCCCTCTGGGGCCAACGTCCTGACTTTC CASISSCPSGANVLTF
TRBJ2-7 few TRBV9 TRBD2 TGTGCCAGCAGCGCAAGCGGGAGCGGCGAGCAGTACTTC CASSASGSGEQYF
TRBJ2-7 NA TRBV7-8 TRBD2 TGTGCCAGCGGTTTCGCGGGAGGGGACGAGCAGTACTTC CASGFAGGDEQYF
TRBJ1-6 NA TRBV30 TRBD1 TGTGCCTGGGAGGGACAGGGAGGTTCACCCCTCCACTTT CAWEGQGGSPLHF
TRBJ1-5 NA TRBV19 NA TGTGCCAGTAGTATTCCCCGCTTCGAGAGCAATCAGCCCCAGCATTTT CASSIPRFESNQPQHF
TRBJ2-7 NA TRBV5-5 TRBD2 TGTGCCAGCAGTCAGACCCGGGGGGGTCTCGGCTACGAGCAGTACTTC CASSQTRGGLGYEQYF
TRBJ2-2 few TRBV7-6 NA TGTGCCAGCTCCAGAGAGGACTTTGCTACCGGGGAGCTGTTTTTT CASSREDFATGELFF
TRBJ1-1 few TRBV3-1/TRBV3-2 TRBD1 TGTGCCAGCAGCCGAGGGACAGGAGAAGCTTTCTTT CASSRGTGEAFF
TRBJ2-5 NA TRBV15 TRBD1 TGTGCCACCAGCAGAGTGGACAGGGGTTTATTGGAGACCCAGTACTTC CATSRVDRGLLETQYF
TRBJ2-1 NA TRBV15 TRBD2 TGTGCCACCAGACTAGCGGGGGACACCTACAATGAGCAGTTCTTC CATRLAGDTYNEQFF
TRBJ1-1 few TRBV5-1 TRBD1 TGCGCCAGCAGCTTGCAGGGGGTGAACACTGAAGCTTTCTTT CASSLQGVNTEAFF
TRBJ2-7 NA TRBV14 NA TGTGCCAGTAGCCCGCGGGACTCCTACGAGCAGTACTTC CASSPRDSYEQYF
TRBJ2-2 NA TRBV7-6 TRBD2 TGTGCCAGCAGCTTAAGCTTCGGGGGGGCTGCCGGGGAGCTGTTTTTT CASSLSFGGAAGELFF
TRBJ2-7 NA TRBV7-5 NA TGTGCCAGAAGCTTAGACAGGTACTCCTACGAGCAGTACTTC CARSLDRYSYEQYF
TRBJ1-5 NA TRBV28 TRBD1 TGTGCCAGCAGTACACAGGGGGCAGGCAATCAGCCCCAGCATTTT CASSTQGAGNQPQHF
TRBJ1-4 many TRBV6-5 NA TGTGCCAGCACCGCCCAGGGGCGGAGCGATGAAAAACTGTTTTTT CASTAQGRSDEKLFF
TRBJ2-7 NA TRBV14 TRBD1 TGTGCCAGCAGCCCAACGACCGGGACAGGATCCTACGAGCAGTACTTC CASSPTTGTGSYEQYF
TRBJ2-7 NA TRBV5-1 TRBD2 TGCGCCAGCCGACTAAGCGGGGGGCGGGAGACGTACTTC CASRLSGGRETYF
TRBJ2-7 NA TRBV29-1 TRBD1 TGCAGCACATCAGGGGGCCCCGGGTTCGAGCAGTACTTC CSTSGGPGFEQYF
TRBJ1-6 NA TRBV3-1/TRBV3-2 TRBD1 TGTGCCAGCAGCCTGGGACAGGAATTTTCACCCCTCCACTTT CASSLGQEFSPLHF
TRBJ2-7 NA TRBV5-4 TRBD1 TGTGCCAGCAGCAGGGGACAGGATTACGAGCAGTACTTC CASSRGQDYEQYF
TRBJ1-1 NA TRBV5-1 TRBD1 TGCGCCAGCAGCATAGGACAGGGGAACATGAACACTGAAGCTTTCTTT CASSIGQGNMNTEAFF
TRBJ1-5 NA TRBV19 TRBD1 TGTGCCAGTAGTTCCGGACAGGGGGCCGGTCAGCCCCAGCATTTT CASSSGQGAGQPQHF
TRBJ2-2 NA TRBV5-1 NA TGCGCCAGCAGCGAACTAGCGAACACCGGGGAGCTGTTTTTT CASSELANTGELFF
TRBJ2-7 NA TRBV6-5 TRBD1 TGTGCCAGCCGGGACAGGGTCGAGCAGTACTTC CASRDRVEQYF